The rows below give T cell receptor beta chains drawn from one sample of a study of spatial heterogeneity in lung cancer. TCRdb re-analysed the 5' RACE reads in MiXCR, keeping a single row per CDR3 protein. The sample lists 2,000 to 2,500 distinct CDR3 sequences, about 19% seen once, with less than 50% in the top ten. The sequences come from PBMCs, collected at surgery. Receptor source: a male donor with early-stage non-small cell lung cancer. The conserved cysteine and the conserved F or W are not part of the CDR3 here.

AISAGTQETQY	TRBV10-3	TRBJ2-5
ASSQGVVSGANVLT	TRBV3-1	TRBJ2-6
ASSLVGGGNTEAF	TRBV27	TRBJ1-1
SVEHSSSYNEQF	TRBV29-1	TRBJ2-1
ASSNVGGNEQF	TRBV6-5	TRBJ2-1
ASSSDQGVTGELF	TRBV7-6	TRBJ2-2
ASSFQGDTQY	TRBV6-1	TRBJ2-3
ASSRGLAGLNEQF	TRBV7-9	TRBJ2-1
ASSQVGGSSTDTQY	TRBV14	TRBJ2-3
ASSQISATGLYYEQY	TRBV4-2	TRBJ2-7
ASSSSPWLAGDTDTQY	TRBV7-2	TRBJ2-3
AWSPRETQY	TRBV30	TRBJ2-5
SVGGRDQETQY	TRBV29-1	TRBJ2-5
ASSPGDSYQETQY	TRBV27	TRBJ2-5
SVGLGRAKNIQY	TRBV29-1	TRBJ2-4
ASSEMVDEQF	TRBV10-2	TRBJ2-1
ASSEGYSPSSDTQY	TRBV2	TRBJ2-3
ATRSASGDYNEQF	TRBV24-1	TRBJ2-1
ASSFIAGVLTASTDTQY	TRBV6-2/TRBV6-3	TRBJ2-3
ASTEPTQGGGYT	TRBV28	TRBJ1-2
ATSRGLSGANVLT	TRBV15	TRBJ2-6
ASSQSGRRSTHTQY	TRBV4-1	TRBJ2-3
ASSSQRARETQY	TRBV5-1	TRBJ2-5
ASSLEVDGEQY	TRBV7-2	TRBJ2-7
SASGGPETQY	TRBV20-1	TRBJ2-5
AISESSSSSYEQY	TRBV10-3	TRBJ2-7
ASSESNFGGYGYT	TRBV10-2	TRBJ1-2
ASSPEQEKLF	TRBV18	TRBJ1-4
ASSRGLANYEQY	TRBV4-2	TRBJ2-7
ASSEYNGSNEKLF	TRBV25-1	TRBJ1-4
ASSEQGRDTEAF	TRBV25-1	TRBJ1-1
ASNQEVLRGRSPSYEQY	TRBV4-1	TRBJ2-7
ASSLVAGAFNEQY	TRBV5-1	TRBJ2-7
ASCLGGRAGAYEQY	TRBV7-2	TRBJ2-7
ASRTRGQGSYNEQF	TRBV6-2/TRBV6-3	TRBJ2-1
ASSFGQGGIQY	TRBV5-1	TRBJ2-4
ASSLSGTLTYNEQF	TRBV11-2	TRBJ2-1
ASSSGNRGEQY	TRBV6-6	TRBJ2-7
ASRVGLAGAYEQY	TRBV28	TRBJ2-7
ASSYSATGSGNTIY	TRBV6-5	TRBJ1-3
ASSVTSGAEQF	TRBV11-2	TRBJ2-1
ASSYGTEQY	TRBV12-3/TRBV12-4	TRBJ2-7
ASSLGTAAYEQY	TRBV12-3/TRBV12-4	TRBJ2-7
ASSKPGQITYEQY	TRBV6-5	TRBJ2-7
ASRVGQLNNEQF	TRBV7-2	TRBJ2-1
ATSSLAGVNEQF	TRBV15	TRBJ2-1
ASSVEETVYNEQF	TRBV9	TRBJ2-1
ASSYSSREETQY	TRBV6-2/TRBV6-3	TRBJ2-5
ASRLSRGQIVDTQY	TRBV28	TRBJ2-3
ARVTGGSSTDTQY	TRBV23-1	TRBJ2-3
ASSVQGIGNIQY	TRBV19	TRBJ2-4
ASSSPGSTTDTQY	TRBV5-6	TRBJ2-3
ASSLGDLRAF	TRBV12-3/TRBV12-4	TRBJ1-1
ASSYSTGGDTQY	TRBV6-2/TRBV6-3	TRBJ2-3
ASSFGGPNTGELF	TRBV5-4	TRBJ2-2
ASSLTRWLQY	TRBV10-2	TRBJ2-5
ASSPTSGTAGELF	TRBV12-3/TRBV12-4	TRBJ2-2
ASSPGSIRSNTEAF	TRBV5-1	TRBJ1-1
ASSKEPWGQGYSLGMGYT	TRBV21-1	TRBJ1-2
SAREVLGEKLF	TRBV20-1	TRBJ1-4